This T cell receptor (beta chain) originates from a study of T cell responses to AZD1222 COVID-19 vaccine. Study-level background: Second-dose groups at about 4 or about 12 weeks were pooled. Findings of the study overall: Recipients of AZD1222 seropositive at baseline numbered only 6 or 7.

Regarding this clone: Its antigen is not known.

Sequenced by immunoSEQ multiplex PCR; TCRdb stores in-frame clones only, minus some. The sample includes fewer than 150,000 clones, less than 90% of them seen just once. The J segment lost 2 bases and the V segment lost 2 bases, leaving 6 bases of the junction unmatched. In germline, CDR1 is MDHEN, CDR2 SYDVKM. The CDR3 consists of 15 residues. This clonotype was sampled from an adult in good health. V usage is TRBV28 and J usage is TRBJ2-7, with 7 bases lining up with TRBD2. This sample comprised peripheral blood, obtained on day 0 of AZD1222 vaccination. The CDR3 protein is CASSLAGESAYEQYF. The CDR3 bases are TGTGCCAGCAGTTTAGCGGGGGAGTCTGCCTACGAGCAGTACTTC.